This T cell receptor (beta chain) was sequenced in a study of read filtering for tumor transcriptome and immune sequencing. Study in general: Mean patient age was 65.9 years, range about 40 to 85; around 16 male, 14 to 15 female. Whole-transcriptome libraries were prepared after DNase treatment. General observations from the study: Even smaller IR-seq throughput identified most shared clonotypes.

Bone marrow was sampled from every patient at the time of active disease. V lost 5 bases and J 5 bases, leaving 15 bases between the germline ends. The CDR3 covers 15 residues. Germline V lookup: CDR1 SEHNR, CDR2 FQNEAQ (reference sequence). This library used about 400 ng RNA and molecular barcoded adaptors spanning alpha/delta and beta/gamma chains. From the reads, TCRdb called clonotypes with MiXCR, one entry per CDR3 protein. Of some 38,000 distinct CDR3 sequences listed, roughly 13% are singletons. In its sample, this clonotype was seen many times. Its specificity is not known. The V call is TRBV7-9, the J call TRBJ2-2; D may be TRBD1 (6 bases). The specimen sequenced was a population of CD138-negative cells sorted from bone marrow. The source of this sequence is a donor aged 40 or older with multiple myeloma. The CDR3 protein is CASSRTGTRTGELFF. As DNA, the CDR3 is TGTGCCAGCAGCCGTACAGGGACAAGAACCGGGGAGCTGTTTTTT.